The 2 T cell receptor beta chains below all came from one sample that was sequenced in a study of cytomegalovirus exposure and HLA in healthy donors. Using immunoSEQ multiplex PCR, the repertoire was profiled, and TCRdb retains in-frame clones only, with some absent. The profile covers 150,000 to 200,000 clones, with over 65% appearing a single time and over 5.5% taken by the ten largest. Sequenced material: PBMCs. Receptors originate from a man younger than 30 in good health and CMV-seropositive.

This clone was seen a single time. The genes are TRBV6-5 and TRBJ2-1, with a weak D call TRBD2 (5 bases). The CDR3 contains 15 residues. Germline CDR1 reads MNHEY; CDR2 reads SVGAGI. V was cut by 2 bases and J by 4 bases, with 12 bases left in between. CDR3 coding DNA: TGTGCCAGCAGTTACCAACCAGCGGAGTACAATGAGCAGTTCTTC. This sequence encodes CASSYQPAEYNEQFF.

This chain connects TRBV6-1 to TRBJ2-7; D possibly corresponds to TRBD2 (5 bases). V dropped 4 bases and J dropped 6 bases, with 13 bases sitting between them. This CDR3 is 13 amino acids long. Germline V gene lookup returns CDR1 MNHNS and CDR2 SASEGT. The DNA for the CDR3 is TGTGCCAGCAGTGTTGGCGATGCGGGCGAGCAGTACTTC. Amino acids: CASSVGDAGEQYF.